This T cell receptor beta chain was sequenced in a study of blood T cell repertoires in COVID-19 (dated by TCRdb to about 2020). With regard to the full study: Samples from collaborators originated in the United States, Italy and Spain and spanned both the acute and convalescent phases of COVID-19. The material from the prospective study consisted of cDNA or gDNA derived from T cells, B-cell-depleted T cells, or PBMCs. Deeply sampled blood TCRbeta repertoires from subjects exposed to, actively infected with, or recovered from COVID-19 were included in the dataset. The repertoires were released in a freely available public database intended as a resource for research on the immune response to SARS-CoV-2. The samples were drawn from the first 160 participants of the ongoing ImmuneRACE study and from roughly 1,300 subjects provided by 6 global collaborators. Sample metadata almost always included a de-identified subject ID, COVID-19 status, age in years and sex. HLA class I and class II types, where available, came from metadata supplied by the sample provider rather than from assay-based typing. Results and caveats for the whole study, not just this receptor: The amount of clinical and demographic metadata varied by source and participant and was provided uncurated.

As regards this clone: What antigen it recognizes has not been identified. One base away there is no much larger clone; base qualities are not given.

From the germline V gene (reference sequence), CDR1 is DFQATT and CDR2 is SNEGSKA. Relative to germline, V is 6 bases shorter and J is 5 bases shorter, with 10 bases between their ends. The CDR3 holds 11 amino acids from the cysteine to the phenylalanine. Only the CDR3 portion is preserved as DNA: 33 bases, with reading frame beginning at the first base. TCRbeta CDR3 regions were amplified from genomic DNA using the immunoSEQ Assay, a bias-controlled multiplex PCR. As for the authors' bioinformatics: The number of nucleated cells in each sample was estimated by amplification of reference gene primers within the assay. To quantify the absolute abundance of each unique TCRbeta CDR3 rearrangement, sequence reads were collapsed and filtered. For each sample, productive Simpson clonality was calculated by taking the square root of Simpson's diversity index across productive rearrangements. In its TCRdb copy, this immuneACCESS table keeps in-frame sequences only and misses some clones. Where compared with another copy, unresolved V genes explain less than half of these, and the others have no known cause. The D gene and trimming were derived from the DNA, and the V and J assignments and clone size from that table. In all, the sample holds about 140,000 clones, and around 79% of those were seen once. Around 3.2% of the sample is held by the ten biggest clonotypes.

Enrolling through a virtual design, the prospective study's participants ranged in age from roughly 18 to 89 years and lived across 24 United States geographic areas. In the prospective study, participants were assigned to cohorts based on the clinical history participants reported in a screening survey and a study questionnaire. ImmuneRACE Cohort 3 recovered participants were defined by two consecutive negative NP/OP PCR tests, healthcare professional clearance, or symptom resolution. In the prospective study, whole blood, serum and a nasopharyngeal or oropharyngeal swab were collected from each participant by mobile phlebotomists. Participants in the prospective study had the option to provide additional blood draws and questionnaires over a roughly two-month period. Prospective study blood samples were shipped either frozen or at room temperature before DNA extraction.

Sequenced sample: PBMCs or T cells enriched from blood (not recorded which). This receptor chain uses TRBV20-1 and TRBJ1-1, with a weak D call of TRBD1 (6 bases match). The TCR comes from a woman aged 50 to 65 who had recovered from COVID-19. The DNA is as follows: TGCAGTGCACCTGACAGGACTGAAGCTTTCTTT. Its amino acids are CSAPDRTEAFF.